This TCR beta chain came from a study of shared clonotypes between healthy human individuals. Overall study findings and caveats: Lower generation probabilities were found for non-shared clonotypes than for those shared by all four donors. Although depth was large, rarefaction showed that sequencing of the sorted subsets was incomplete.

The ends were cut back, 3 bases at V and 6 bases at J, with 12 bases in the middle. Per the germline V gene, CDR1 is MNHEY and CDR2 is SVGAGI. The CDR3 is 13 amino acids. Naive CD8 cells lacked CD45RO, underwent positive selection for CCR7 and left out terminally differentiated effector memory CD45RA+ cells. In the case of this clone: Its antigen is unknown.

Profiled with immunoSEQ multiplex PCR; TCRdb holds only in-frame clones, not every one. The sample lists hundreds of thousands of clones, 96% seen once, with roughly 0.12% in the top ten. The TCR originated in a woman aged 25 to 45 in good health. Sequencing was performed on naive CD8+ T cells sorted from blood. This chain links TRBV6-5 with TRBJ2-7; D tentatively reads TRBD1 or TRBD2 (5 bases each). Here the CDR3 DNA reads TGTGCCAGCAGTTATGGGACCGGGACCGAGCAGTACTTC. This encodes CASSYGTGTEQYF.